The 9 T cell receptor beta chains presented below share a single source sample, sequenced in a study of cytomegalovirus exposure and HLA in healthy donors. Profiled with immunoSEQ multiplex PCR; TCRdb holds only in-frame clones, not every one. The sample shows 140,000 or so clones, 90% of them seen only once. The sample consisted of PBMCs. These receptors came from a woman in her thirties in good health and CMV-seropositive.

The chain recombines TRBV28 with TRBJ2-4; 7 bases align to TRBD1. The germline V gene has CDR1 MDHEN and CDR2 SYDVKM. The V and J ends lost 7 bases and 3 bases, in that order; junction bases with no gene match: 9. This CDR3 has 15 residues. CDR3 sequence reads: CASIARQGGKNIQYF. CDR3 nucleotides: TGTGCCAGCATAGCTAGACAGGGCGGCAAAAACATTCAGTACTTC.

The chain uses TRBV2 and TRBJ1-5, with D maybe TRBD1 (5 bases). Germline V gives CDR1 SNHLY, CDR2 FYNNEI. This CDR3 is built from 13 residues. V lost 8 bases to trimming and J lost 7 bases, with 15 bases between them. The CDR3 region has the DNA TGTGCCAGCGGACAAGGGATGGAGCAGCCCCAGCATTTT. Its protein is CASGQGMEQPQHF.

The rearrangement links TRBV7-3 to TRBJ2-2, with 7 bases aligning to TRBD1. Unmatched junction bases numbered 1, after V lost 3 bases and J lost 0 bases. CDR3 length: 15 residues. Germline V gene lookup returns CDR1 SGHTA and CDR2 FQGTGA. CDR3 nucleotides: TGTGCCAGCAGCTTTACAGGGGCGAACACCGGGGAGCTGTTTTTT. Amino acid sequence: CASSFTGANTGELFF. Drawing the rest from reference TRBV7-3 and TRBJ2-2, the complete variable domain is GAGVSQTPSNKVTEKGKYVELRCDPISGHTALYWYRQSLGQGPEFLIYFQGTGAADDSGLPNDRFFAVRPEGSVSTLKIQRTERGDSAVYLCASSFTGANTGELFFGEGSRLTVL.

The rearrangement uses TRBV4-1 and TRBJ2-3, with a weak D call TRBD1 (7 bases). From germline, CDR1 is MGHRA and CDR2 YSYEKL. This CDR3 has 14 residues. Trimming shortened V by 0 bases and J by 9 bases, and 13 bases separated the two germline ends. CDR3 protein: CASSQDPGGKTQYF. The CDR3 DNA reads TGCGCCAGCAGCCAAGATCCAGGGGGGAAGACGCAGTATTTT.

J is TRBJ2-1 and V is TRBV4-2; 8 bases are a match to TRBD2. V shed 0 bases and J 8 bases; nucleotides not matched to a gene: 12. The CDR3 has 17 residues. Germline-derived CDR1 and CDR2 are LGHNA and YNFKEQ. The DNA for the CDR3 is TGTGCCAGCAGCCAAGATGTCTACGGGGGGGCCTTATATGAGCAGTTCTTC. The encoded protein is CASSQDVYGGALYEQFF.

This clone was detected only a few times. DNA of the CDR3: TGCGCCAGCAGCTTGTCCGGGGTCTCCTACGAGCAGTACTTC. Protein: CASSLSGVSYEQYF. The genes are TRBV5-1 and TRBJ2-7; D may be TRBD2 (5 bases). CDR3 length equals 14 residues. Between the trimmed V and J ends, which lost 1 base and 0 bases, there was a span of 8 bases. Per germline, CDR1 SGHRS and CDR2 YFSETQ.

This chain joins TRBV18 and TRBJ1-1, with D possibly being TRBD1 (5 bases). CDR1 is KGHSH, CDR2 LQKENI, per germline. Trimming pared 6 bases from V and 1 base from J, leaving 15 bases between. CDR3 length equals 15 residues. The CDR3 nucleotides are TGTGCCAGCTCCGCAGCGGGGCCGAGGAACACTGAAGCTTTCTTT. Translation: CASSAAGPRNTEAFF.

V gene TRBV27 combines with J gene TRBJ2-7; TRBD2 aligns across 7 bases. The CDR3 consists of 13 residues. V lost 8 bases to trimming and J lost 1 base; unmatched junction nucleotides: 5. From germline, CDR1 is MNHEY and CDR2 SMNVEV (reference sequence). In DNA, the CDR3 is TGTGCCAGCTCCGTGGGAGGGTCCTACGAGCAGTACTTC. Encoded protein: CASSVGGSYEQYF.

The genes are TRBV15 and TRBJ2-1; unclear D gene. V was shortened by 0 bases and J by 5 bases, with 11 bases between the two germline ends. This CDR3 has 15 amino acids. Germline lookup yields CDR1 LNHNV and CDR2 YYDKDF (reference sequence). CDR3 residues: CATSRDLMPNNEQFF. The CDR3 DNA sequence: TGTGCCACCAGCAGAGATCTAATGCCAAACAATGAGCAGTTCTTC.